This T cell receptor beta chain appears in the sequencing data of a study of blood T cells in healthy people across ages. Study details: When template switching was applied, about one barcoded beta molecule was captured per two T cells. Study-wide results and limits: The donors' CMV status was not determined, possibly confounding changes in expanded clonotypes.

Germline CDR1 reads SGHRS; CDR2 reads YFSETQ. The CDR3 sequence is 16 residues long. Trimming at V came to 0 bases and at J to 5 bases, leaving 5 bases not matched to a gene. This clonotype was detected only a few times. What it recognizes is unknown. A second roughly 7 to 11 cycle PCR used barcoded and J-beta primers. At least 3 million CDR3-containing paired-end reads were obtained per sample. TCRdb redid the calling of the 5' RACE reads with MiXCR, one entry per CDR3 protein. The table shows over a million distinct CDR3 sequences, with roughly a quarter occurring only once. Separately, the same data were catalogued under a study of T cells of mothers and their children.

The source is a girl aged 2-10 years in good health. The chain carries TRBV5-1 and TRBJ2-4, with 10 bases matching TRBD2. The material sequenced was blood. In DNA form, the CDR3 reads TGCGCCAGCAGCTTGGCCCCAGGACTAGCGGAAAACATTCAGTACTTC. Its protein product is CASSLAPGLAENIQYF.